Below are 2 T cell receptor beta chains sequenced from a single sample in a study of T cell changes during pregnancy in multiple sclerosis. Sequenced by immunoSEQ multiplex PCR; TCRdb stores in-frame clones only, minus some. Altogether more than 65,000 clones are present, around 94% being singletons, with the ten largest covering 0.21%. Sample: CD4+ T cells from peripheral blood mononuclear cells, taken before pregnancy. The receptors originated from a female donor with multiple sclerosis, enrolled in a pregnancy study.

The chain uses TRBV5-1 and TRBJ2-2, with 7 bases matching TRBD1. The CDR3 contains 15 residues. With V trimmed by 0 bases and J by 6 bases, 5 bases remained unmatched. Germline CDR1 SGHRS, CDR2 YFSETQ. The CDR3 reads CASSLAQGWAGELFF. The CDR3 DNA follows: TGCGCCAGCAGCTTGGCACAGGGGTGGGCCGGGGAGCTGTTTTTT.

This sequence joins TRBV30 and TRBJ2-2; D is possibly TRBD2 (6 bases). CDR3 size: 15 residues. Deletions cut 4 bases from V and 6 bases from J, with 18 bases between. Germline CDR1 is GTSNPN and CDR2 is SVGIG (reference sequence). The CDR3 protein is CAWNSGTPRAGELFF. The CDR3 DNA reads TGTGCCTGGAACTCCGGGACTCCTAGGGCCGGGGAGCTGTTTTTT.